Presented here are 3 T cell receptor beta chains from one specimen sequenced in a study of blood T cell repertoires in COVID-19. The repertoire was sequenced with immunoSEQ multiplex PCR; TCRdb's copy has only in-frame clones and lacks some. The sample includes about 75,000 clones, roughly 87% of them seen just once. Sequencing was done on a sample of peripheral blood. Every receptor here comes from a woman in her forties or fifties with acute or convalescent COVID-19.

The chain employs TRBV28 and TRBJ1-1; D gene uncertain. Per the germline V gene, CDR1 is MDHEN and CDR2 is SYDVKM. V lost 4 bases and J 11 bases, leaving 14 bases between the germline ends. The CDR3 loop spans 12 amino acids. For the CDR3, the DNA is TGTGCCAGCAGTTCCATCAGGAGAGGGGCTTTCTTT. Its translation is CASSSIRRGAFF.

J is TRBJ1-3 and V is TRBV11-2; D perhaps matches TRBD1 (5 bases). Germline CDR1 and CDR2: SGHAT and FQNNGV. The CDR3 contains 15 residues. The V end lost 4 bases, the J end lost 0 bases, and 10 bases lay between the germline ends. Written as DNA, the CDR3 is TGTGCCAGCAGCTGGGGACTCTCCTCTGGAAACACCATATATTTT. Encoded protein: CASSWGLSSGNTIYF.

J is TRBJ2-5 and V is TRBV7-9; possibly TRBD1 for D (5 bases). The CDR3 contains 15 residues. The germline gives CDR1 SEHNR, CDR2 FQNEAQ (reference sequence). Trimming removed 1 base from V and 1 base from J, with 10 bases in between. In DNA form, the CDR3 reads TGTGCCAGCAGCTTAGGGGGCCAGATCCAAGAGACCCAGTACTTC. Amino acid sequence: CASSLGGQIQETQYF.